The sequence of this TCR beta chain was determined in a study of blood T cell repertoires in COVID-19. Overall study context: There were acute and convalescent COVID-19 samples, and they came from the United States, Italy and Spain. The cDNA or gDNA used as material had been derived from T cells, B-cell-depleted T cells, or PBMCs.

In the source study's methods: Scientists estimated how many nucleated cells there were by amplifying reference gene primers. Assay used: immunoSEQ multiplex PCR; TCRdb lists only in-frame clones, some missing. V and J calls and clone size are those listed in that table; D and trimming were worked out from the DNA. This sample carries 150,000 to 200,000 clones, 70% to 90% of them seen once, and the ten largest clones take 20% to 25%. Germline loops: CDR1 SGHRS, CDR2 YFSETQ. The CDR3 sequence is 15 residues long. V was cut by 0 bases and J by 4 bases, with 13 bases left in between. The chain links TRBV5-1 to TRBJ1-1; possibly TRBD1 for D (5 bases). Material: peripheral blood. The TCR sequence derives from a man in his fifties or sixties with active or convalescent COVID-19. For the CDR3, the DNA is TGCGCCAGCAGCTTGGAATCGGGGAGGGGCACTGAAGCTTTCTTT. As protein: CASSLESGRGTEAFF.